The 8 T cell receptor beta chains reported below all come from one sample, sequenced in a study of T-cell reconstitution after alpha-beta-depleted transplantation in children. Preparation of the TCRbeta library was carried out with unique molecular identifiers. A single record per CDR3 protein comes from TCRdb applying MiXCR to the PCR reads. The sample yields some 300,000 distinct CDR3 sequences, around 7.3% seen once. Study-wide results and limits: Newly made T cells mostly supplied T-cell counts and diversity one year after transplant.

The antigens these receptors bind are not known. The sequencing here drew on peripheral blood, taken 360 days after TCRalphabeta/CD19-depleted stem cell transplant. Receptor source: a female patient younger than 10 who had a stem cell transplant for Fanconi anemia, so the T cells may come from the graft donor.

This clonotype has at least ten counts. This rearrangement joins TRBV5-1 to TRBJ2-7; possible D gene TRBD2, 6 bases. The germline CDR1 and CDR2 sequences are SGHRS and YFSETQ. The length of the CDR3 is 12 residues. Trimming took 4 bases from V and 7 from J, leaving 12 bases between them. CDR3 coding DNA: TGCGCCAGCAGCGGCGGGACTCCTGAGCAGTACTTC. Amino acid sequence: CASSGGTPEQYF.

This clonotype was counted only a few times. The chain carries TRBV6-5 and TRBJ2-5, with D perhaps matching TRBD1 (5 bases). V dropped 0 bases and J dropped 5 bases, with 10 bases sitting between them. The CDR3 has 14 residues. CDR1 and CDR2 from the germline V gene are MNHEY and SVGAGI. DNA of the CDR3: TGTGCCAGCAGTTACTCGGGCAGGGATGAGACCCAGTACTTC. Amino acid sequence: CASSYSGRDETQYF.

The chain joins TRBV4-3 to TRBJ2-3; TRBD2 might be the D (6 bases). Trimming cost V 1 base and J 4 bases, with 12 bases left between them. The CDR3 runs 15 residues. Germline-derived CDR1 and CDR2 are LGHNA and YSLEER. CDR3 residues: CASSQGQLAADTQYF. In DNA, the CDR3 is TGCGCCAGCAGCCAAGGTCAACTAGCAGCAGATACGCAGTATTTT.

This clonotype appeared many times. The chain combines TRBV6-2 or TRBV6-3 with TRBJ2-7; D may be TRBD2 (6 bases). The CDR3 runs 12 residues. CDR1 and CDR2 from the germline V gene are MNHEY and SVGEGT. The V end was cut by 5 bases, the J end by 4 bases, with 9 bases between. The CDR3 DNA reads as TGTGCCAGCAGTCGTCGGGAGTACGAGCAGTACGTC. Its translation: CASSRREYEQYV.

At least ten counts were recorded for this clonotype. CDR3 DNA sequence: TGTGCCAGCAGTGCCCGGGACCCACTAGGTGAGCAGTTCTTC. Amino acid sequence: CASSARDPLGEQFF. V usage is TRBV6-1 and J usage is TRBJ2-1; perhaps D is TRBD1 or TRBD2 (5 bases each). The CDR3 is made up of 14 amino acids. Germline CDR1 reads MNHNS; CDR2 reads SASEGT. Trimming left V 4 bases short and J 9 bases short, with 16 bases between.

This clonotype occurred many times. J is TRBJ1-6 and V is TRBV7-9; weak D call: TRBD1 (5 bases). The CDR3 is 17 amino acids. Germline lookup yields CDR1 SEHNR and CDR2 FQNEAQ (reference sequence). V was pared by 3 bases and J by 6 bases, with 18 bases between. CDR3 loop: CASSLEGHHFFNSPLHF. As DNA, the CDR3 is TGTGCCAGCAGCTTGGAAGGACATCACTTTTTTAATTCACCCCTCCACTTT.

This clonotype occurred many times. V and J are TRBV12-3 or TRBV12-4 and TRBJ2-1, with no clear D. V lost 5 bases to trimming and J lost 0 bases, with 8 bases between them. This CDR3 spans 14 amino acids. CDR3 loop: CASSLIISYNEQFF. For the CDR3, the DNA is TGTGCCAGCAGTCTTATTATCTCCTACAATGAGCAGTTCTTC.

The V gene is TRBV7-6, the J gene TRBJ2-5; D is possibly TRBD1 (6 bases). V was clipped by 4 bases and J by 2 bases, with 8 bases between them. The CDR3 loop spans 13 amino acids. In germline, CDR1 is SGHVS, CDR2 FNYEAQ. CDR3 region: CASSWTEQETQYF. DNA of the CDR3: TGTGCCAGCAGCTGGACAGAACAAGAGACCCAGTACTTC. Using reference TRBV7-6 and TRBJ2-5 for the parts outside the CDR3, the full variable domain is GAGVSQSPRYKVTKRGQDVALRCDPISGHVSLYWYRQALGQGPEFLTYFNYEAQQDKSGLPNDRFSAERPEGSISTLTIQRTEQRDSAMYRCASSWTEQETQYFGPGTRLLVL.